This T cell receptor beta chain stems from a study of PD-1 blockade in classical Hodgkin lymphoma. Notes on the study in general: Significantly greater TCR diversity emerged by C4D1 in CD4+ cells but not CD8+ cells. A reduction in baseline TCR diversity was reportedly seen in newly diagnosed patients relative to healthy donors.

There was relapse after autologous stem cell transplantation in every patient, and there was variation in brentuximab vedotin exposure. This clone was counted only a few times. Its antigen is unidentified. Libraries were prepared by immunoSEQ multiplex PCR; TCRdb keeps only in-frame clonotypes and omits some of them. Of about 86,000 clones listed, roughly 89% are singletons. This clonotype was sampled from a human donor with classical Hodgkin lymphoma. Sequencing was performed on peripheral blood mononuclear cells (PBMCs), taken at baseline.

In DNA, the CDR3 is TGTGCCAGCAGCCTCCTAGGGAGAGAGCAGTTCTTC. It yields the protein CASSLLGREQFF. The gene calls are TRBV7-9 and TRBJ2-1; weak D call: TRBD2 (5 bases). Germline loops: CDR1 SEHNR, CDR2 FQNEAQ (reference sequence). The CDR3 extends over 12 amino acids. Trimming removed 5 bases at V and 10 bases at J, with 12 bases between.